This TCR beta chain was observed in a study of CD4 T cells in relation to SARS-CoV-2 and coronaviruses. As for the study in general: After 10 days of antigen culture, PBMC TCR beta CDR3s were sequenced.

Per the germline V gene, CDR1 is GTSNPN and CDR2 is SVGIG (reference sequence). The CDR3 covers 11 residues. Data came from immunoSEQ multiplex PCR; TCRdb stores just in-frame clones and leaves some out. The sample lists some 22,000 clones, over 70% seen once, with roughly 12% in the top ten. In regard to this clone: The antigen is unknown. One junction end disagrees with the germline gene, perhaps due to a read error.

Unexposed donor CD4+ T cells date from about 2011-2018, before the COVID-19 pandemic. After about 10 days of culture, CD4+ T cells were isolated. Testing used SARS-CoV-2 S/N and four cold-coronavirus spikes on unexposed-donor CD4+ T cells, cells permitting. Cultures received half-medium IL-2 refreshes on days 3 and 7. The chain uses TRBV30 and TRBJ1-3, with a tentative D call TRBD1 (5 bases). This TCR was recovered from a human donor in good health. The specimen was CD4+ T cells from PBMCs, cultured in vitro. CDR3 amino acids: CAWSTDTTRDF. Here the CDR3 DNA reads TGTGCCTGGAGTACGGACACAACCAGGGATTTT.